These T cell receptor beta chains were read from a single sample in a study of CD4 T cell repertoires in COVID-19. Here immunoSEQ multiplex PCR was the method, and the copy in TCRdb shows in-frame clones only, minus some. This table has fewer than 25,000 clones, about 93% appearing once. The material was circulating follicular helper CD4+ T cells (cTfh) from blood, obtained before the COVID-19 pandemic. These receptors came from a human donor who had COVID-19. Each CDR3 is given with its conserved first and last residue. Each record gives: J gene, clone size, V gene, CDR3 length, D gene, CDR3 protein, CDR3 DNA. A D gene is named only where the DNA matches it firmly. Clone sizes are given selectively: once, few, many, or a class where the clone is expanded.

TRBJ2-1	NA	TRBV19	13	NA	CASSQDGDNEQFF	TGTGCCAGCAGTCAGGACGGGGACAATGAGCAGTTCTTC
TRBJ1-6	few	TRBV10-3	13	NA	CAISEAGLGPLHF	TGTGCCATCAGTGAGGCGGGGCTGGGACCCCTCCACTTT
TRBJ2-1	NA	TRBV7-6	12	TRBD1	CASGQAPNEQFF	TGTGCCAGTGGACAGGCTCCCAATGAGCAGTTCTTC
TRBJ1-4	NA	TRBV6-1	15	NA	CASSGRRTENEKLFF	TGTGCCAGCAGTGGCCGACGGACAGAAAATGAAAAACTGTTTTTT
TRBJ2-2	NA	TRBV7-8	16	TRBD1	CASSFQQGAKTGELFF	TGTGCCAGCAGCTTCCAACAGGGGGCAAAGACCGGGGAGCTGTTTTTT
TRBJ2-7	NA	TRBV19	14	TRBD1	CASSIPGQVTEQYF	TGTGCCAGTAGTATTCCGGGACAGGTAACCGAGCAGTACTTC
TRBJ2-2	NA	TRBV11-2	15	NA	CASSLSPVTGGELFF	TGTGCCAGCAGCTTATCCCCGGTCACGGGCGGGGAGCTGTTTTTT
TRBJ2-4	NA	TRBV28	11	NA	CASSFQAYQYF	TGTGCCAGCAGTTTTCAAGCTTATCAGTACTTC
TRBJ1-4	NA	TRBV9	14	NA	CASSVEAVGEKLFF	TGTGCCAGCAGCGTGGAGGCAGTCGGGGAAAAACTGTTTTTT
TRBJ2-5	once	TRBV6-1	15	TRBD2	CASREHSGRGETQYF	TGTGCCAGCAGAGAACATAGCGGGAGAGGGGAGACCCAGTACTTC
TRBJ2-1	NA	TRBV7-6	14	NA	CASSLDRDYNEQFF	TGTGCCAGCAGCTTAGACAGGGATTACAATGAGCAGTTCTTC
TRBJ2-3	NA	TRBV27	13	NA	CASSPQGQDTQYF	TGTGCCAGCAGCCCCCAGGGGCAAGATACGCAGTATTTT
TRBJ2-7	NA	TRBV7-8	14	NA	CASSLGVTGYEQYF	TGTGCCAGCAGCTTAGGGGTGACGGGATACGAGCAGTACTTC
TRBJ2-7	NA	TRBV7-9	13	NA	CASSFPPSYEQYF	TGTGCCAGCAGCTTCCCGCCCTCCTACGAGCAGTACTTC
TRBJ2-2	NA	TRBV19	15	NA	CASNPRTENTGELFF	TGTGCCAGTAATCCCAGGACAGAGAACACCGGGGAGCTGTTTTTT
TRBJ2-7	NA	TRBV11-2	17	NA	CASSLRFAGDSSYEQYF	TGTGCCAGCAGCTTACGATTTGCAGGTGACAGCTCCTACGAGCAGTACTTC
TRBJ2-3	NA	TRBV18	14	NA	CASSPSAEGDTQYF	TGTGCCAGCTCACCTTCCGCGGAGGGGGATACGCAGTATTTT
TRBJ2-7	NA	TRBV6-5	16	TRBD2	CASSYSGLAGAYEQYF	TGTGCCAGCAGTTACTCCGGACTAGCGGGGGCCTACGAGCAGTACTTC
TRBJ1-1	NA	TRBV6-1	13	TRBD1	CASRGQTNTEAFF	TGTGCCAGCAGGGGACAGACGAACACTGAAGCTTTCTTT
TRBJ1-2	NA	TRBV14	13	TRBD1	CASSLSRDSGYTF	TGTGCCAGCAGCCTGTCCCGGGACAGTGGCTACACCTTC
TRBJ1-5	NA	TRBV28	15	NA	CASSLTPLRDQPQHF	TGTGCCAGCAGTTTAACCCCTTTGCGGGATCAGCCCCAGCATTTT
TRBJ1-1	NA	TRBV7-8	14	NA	CASSLATLGGEAFF	TGTGCCAGCAGCTTAGCTACCCTCGGGGGTGAAGCTTTCTTT
TRBJ1-3	few	TRBV6-1	14	NA	CASREDLSGNTIYF	TGTGCCAGCAGGGAGGACTTATCTGGAAACACCATATATTTT
TRBJ2-5	NA	TRBV11-2	12	NA	CASSSQMETQYF	TGTGCCAGCAGCTCCCAGATGGAGACCCAGTACTTC
TRBJ2-3	NA	TRBV5-1	15	NA	CASSASGSNTDTQYF	TGCGCCAGCAGCGCATCCGGGAGTAACACAGATACGCAGTATTTT
TRBJ2-6	NA	TRBV10-3	17	NA	CAISDRGVNSGANVLTF	TGTGCCATCAGTGACAGGGGGGTAAACTCTGGGGCCAACGTCCTGACTTTC
TRBJ2-7	NA	TRBV6-6	15	NA	CASSQPGTQAYEQYF	TGTGCCAGCAGTCAGCCCGGGACACAAGCCTACGAGCAGTACTTC
TRBJ2-3	NA	TRBV29-1	14	NA	CSVEQGGSSDTQYF	TGCAGCGTGGAACAGGGAGGGAGTTCAGATACGCAGTATTTT
TRBJ1-2	NA	TRBV27	15	TRBD1	CASSLHGQGTRGYTF	TGTGCCAGCAGTTTACACGGACAGGGGACGCGTGGCTACACCTTC
TRBJ1-1	NA	TRBV5-5	17	TRBD1	CASSLAPGDRANTEAFF	TGTGCCAGCAGCTTGGCGCCTGGGGACAGGGCAAACACTGAAGCTTTCTTT
TRBJ2-3	NA	TRBV6-5	12	NA	CASIDYGDTQYF	TGTGCCAGCATTGACTACGGAGATACGCAGTATTTT
TRBJ2-7	NA	TRBV19	14	NA	CASSSLRGAEEQYF	TGTGCCAGTAGTTCCCTCCGGGGGGCGGAGGAGCAGTACTTC
TRBJ2-1	NA	TRBV11-2	15	TRBD1	CASSLEDRVYNEQFF	TGTGCCAGCAGCTTAGAGGACAGGGTCTACAATGAGCAGTTCTTC
TRBJ2-7	NA	TRBV5-6	15	NA	CASSFRIRLTYEQYF	TGTGCCAGCAGCTTTAGGATTAGACTTACCTACGAGCAGTACTTC
TRBJ2-5	once	TRBV2	15	TRBD2	CASSRLDSGEETQYF	TGTGCCAGCAGCCGCCTAGATAGCGGGGAAGAGACCCAGTACTTC
TRBJ2-5	NA	TRBV19	15	TRBD2	CASGRTSGGQETQYF	TGTGCCAGCGGCCGGACTAGCGGGGGGCAAGAGACCCAGTACTTC
TRBJ2-5	NA	TRBV2	16	TRBD2	CASSEALAGGQETQYF	TGTGCCAGCAGTGAAGCTCTAGCGGGTGGACAAGAGACCCAGTACTTC
TRBJ2-2	NA	TRBV27	15	TRBD1	CASTRQGYSTGELFF	TGTGCCAGCACTCGACAGGGTTACAGCACCGGGGAGCTGTTTTTT
TRBJ1-3	NA	TRBV6-5	13	NA	CASSRTSGNTIYF	TGTGCCAGCAGTAGGACATCCGGAAACACCATATATTTT
TRBJ1-1	NA	TRBV7-7	13	NA	CASSLDRDTEAFF	TGTGCCAGCAGCTTAGACAGGGACACTGAAGCTTTCTTT
TRBJ1-2	few	TRBV7-9	18	NA	CASSLYPRSSRGGYGYTF	TGTGCCAGCAGCTTGTACCCCCGTAGTTCCCGAGGGGGTTATGGCTACACCTTC
TRBJ1-2	NA	TRBV6-1	14	NA	CASTRDGGRGGYTF	TGTGCCAGCACCCGGGATGGTGGCCGTGGGGGCTACACCTTC
TRBJ2-7	NA	TRBV4-2	14	NA	CASSQDLSEYEQYF	TGTGCCAGCAGCCAAGATCTTTCGGAGTACGAGCAGTACTTC
TRBJ2-1	NA	TRBV27	13	NA	CASARQAYNEQFF	TGTGCCAGCGCCAGACAGGCGTACAATGAGCAGTTCTTC
TRBJ2-5	NA	TRBV7-2	18	TRBD2	CASSPQTSGRREQETQYF	TGTGCCAGCAGCCCCCAGACTAGCGGGAGGAGAGAGCAAGAGACCCAGTACTTC
TRBJ1-5	NA	TRBV6-1	14	NA	CASSEFGGFQPQHF	TGTGCCAGCAGTGAATTCGGGGGATTCCAGCCCCAGCATTTT
TRBJ2-3	NA	TRBV6-1	14	TRBD1	CASSRDRGTDTQYF	TGTGCCAGCAGCCGGGACAGGGGAACAGATACGCAGTATTTT
TRBJ1-1	NA	TRBV5-1	12	NA	CASSLGQDEAFF	TGCGCCAGCAGCTTGGGACAGGACGAAGCTTTCTTT
TRBJ1-3	NA	TRBV10-3	16	TRBD1	CAISGDRDRSGNTIYF	TGTGCCATCAGCGGGGACAGGGATCGCTCTGGAAACACCATATATTTT
TRBJ2-7	NA	TRBV20-1	11	NA	CSARDPRVQYF	TGCAGTGCTAGAGATCCCAGGGTACAGTACTTC
TRBJ1-6	NA	TRBV27	17	NA	CASSFRTGVLDGSPLHF	TGTGCCAGCAGTTTTCGGACTGGGGTGCTAGATGGTTCACCCCTCCACTTT
TRBJ2-4	NA	TRBV4-1	14	NA	CASSQDGGKNIQYF	TGCGCCAGCAGCCAAGATGGAGGCAAAAACATTCAGTACTTC
TRBJ2-5	once	TRBV7-2	16	TRBD2	CASSLGVAGTQETQYF	TGTGCCAGCAGCCTGGGGGTAGCGGGGACGCAAGAGACCCAGTACTTC
TRBJ1-1	NA	TRBV28	12	NA	CASRATVTEAFF	TGTGCCAGCAGGGCTACAGTCACTGAAGCTTTCTTT